Below are 18 T cell receptor beta chains sequenced from a single sample in a study of T-cell memory formation after mild COVID-19. TCRdb reanalysed the 5' RACE reads using MiXCR and keeps one entry per CDR3 protein. This sample carries about 110,000 distinct CDR3 sequences, about 18% of them seen once, and the ten largest clones take approximately 5.1%. Sequencing was performed on PBMCs or a T cell subset sorted from them (not recorded which). The receptor set was obtained from a man younger than 35 who had mild COVID-19 (a few samples of this study predate the infection). Cell type and time point are not known.

This clonotype was seen more than once but under ten times. This rearrangement joins TRBV7-8 to TRBJ2-1; TRBD2 matches 8 bases. Per the germline V gene, CDR1 is SGHVS and CDR2 is FQNEAQ. The CDR3 is 15 amino acids. The V and J ends lost 5 bases and 4 bases, in that order; junction bases with no gene match: 7. The CDR3 region is CASSPRGGPYNEQFF. CDR3 nucleotides: TGTGCCAGCAGCCCTCGCGGGGGGCCGTACAATGAGCAGTTCTTC.

The chain uses TRBV7-9 and TRBJ1-1, with D perhaps matching TRBD1 (5 bases). With 1 base removed from V and 3 bases from J, the gap between germline ends came to 6 bases. CDR1 and CDR2 from the germline V gene are SEHNR and FQNEAQ (reference sequence). The CDR3 runs 13 residues. The CDR3 nucleotides are TGTGCCAGCAGCTTAGGAGGGGACACTGAAGCTTTCTTT. Translated, it gives CASSLGGDTEAFF.

V usage is TRBV5-1 and J usage is TRBJ2-7; D may be TRBD2 (7 bases). The germline gives CDR1 SGHRS, CDR2 YFSETQ. Trimming cost V 4 bases and J 5 bases, with 19 bases left between them. This CDR3 has 15 residues. The CDR3 loop reads CASSPLGAGVDEQYF. DNA for the CDR3: TGCGCCAGCAGCCCCCTGGGGGCGGGGGTGGACGAGCAGTACTTC. Drawing the rest from reference TRBV5-1 and TRBJ2-7, the complete variable domain is KAGVTQTPRYLIKTRGQQVTLSCSPISGHRSVSWYQQTPGQGLQFLFEYFSETQRNKGNFPGRFSGRQFSNSRSEMNVSTLELGDSALYLCASSPLGAGVDEQYFGPGTRLTVT.

The V gene is TRBV24-1, the J gene TRBJ2-2; the D gene could be TRBD1 or TRBD2 (5 bases each). With 3 bases removed from V and 3 bases from J, the gap between germline ends came to 7 bases. This CDR3 has 14 amino acids. From germline, CDR1 is KGHDR and CDR2 SFDVKD. This CDR3 reads CATSDMGDTGELFF. DNA for the CDR3: TGTGCCACCAGTGATATGGGGGACACCGGGGAGCTGTTTTTT.

This clonotype occurred a few times. This chain connects TRBV7-2 to TRBJ1-4; no clear D gene. The length of the CDR3 is 14 residues. V shed 2 bases and J shed 7 bases, with 11 bases lying between them. Germline loops: CDR1 SGHTA, CDR2 FQGNSA. CDR3 sequence reads: CASSLSNSGEKLFF. The DNA of the CDR3 is TGTGCCAGCAGCTTATCGAATTCTGGTGAAAAACTGTTTTTT.

This clonotype was recorded a few times. The chain employs TRBV4-3 and TRBJ2-7; 7 nucleotides align to TRBD1. CDR1 is LGHNA, CDR2 YSLEER, per germline. The CDR3 has 13 residues. The J segment lost 2 bases and the V segment lost 9 bases, leaving 7 bases of the junction unmatched. In DNA, the CDR3 is TGCGCCAGGACGGGACAGCGAACCTACGAGCAGTACGTC. It is translated as CARTGQRTYEQYV.

This sequence joins TRBV29-1 and TRBJ1-2; perhaps TRBD1 as D (6 bases). V shed 0 bases and J shed 8 bases, with 13 bases lying between them. The CDR3 contains 13 residues. The germline V gene encodes CDR1 SQVTM and CDR2 ANQGSEA. CDR3 nucleotides: TGCAGCGTTGAAGATCTTCTGGGGGGCGGCTACACCTTC. It yields the protein CSVEDLLGGGYTF.

The genes are TRBV2 and TRBJ2-4, with D perhaps matching TRBD1 (5 bases). Trimming shortened V by 4 bases and J by 5 bases, and 12 bases separated the two germline ends. The CDR3 extends over 14 amino acids. Germline assignment: CDR1 SNHLY and CDR2 FYNNEI. CDR3 in amino acids: CASSGWGVQNIQYF. The CDR3 DNA reads TGTGCCAGCAGTGGCTGGGGCGTCCAAAACATTCAGTACTTC.

This clonotype has a count of ten or more. The rearrangement joins TRBV5-1 to TRBJ1-1, with TRBD1 as a possible D gene (6 bases). The CDR3 extends over 13 amino acids. Germline-derived CDR1 and CDR2 are SGHRS and YFSETQ. Trimming removed 1 base at V and 7 bases at J, with 11 bases between. The chain's CDR3 is CASSLMGGVEAFF. The CDR3 DNA is TGCGCCAGCAGCTTGATGGGGGGCGTTGAAGCTTTCTTT.

The J gene is TRBJ2-7, the V gene TRBV7-6, with D possibly being TRBD2 (6 bases). Trimming stripped 3 bases from V and 2 bases from J, with 14 bases between. This CDR3 has 15 residues. Per germline, CDR1 SGHVS and CDR2 FNYEAQ. CDR3 region: CASSFAGGGAYEQYF. The CDR3 DNA follows: TGTGCCAGCAGCTTCGCCGGGGGAGGAGCCTACGAGCAGTACTTC.

This clonotype turned up a few times. This chain links TRBV7-2 with TRBJ2-3; D gene unclear. Germline CDR1 and CDR2: SGHTA and FQGNSA. V lost 1 base and J 1 base, leaving 9 bases between the germline ends. This CDR3 is 15 amino acids long. The CDR3 coding sequence is TGTGCCAGCAGCTTAGTCGGACCCGGCACAGATACGCAGTATTTT. Its protein product is CASSLVGPGTDTQYF.

The sample holds a few counts of this clonotype. The chain recombines TRBV29-1 with TRBJ2-1; the match to TRBD2 covers 10 bases. Germline-derived CDR1 and CDR2 are SQVTM and ANQGSEA. This CDR3 is built from 13 residues. Germline trimming cut 4 bases from V and 10 bases from J; bases unmatched to any gene: 7. The CDR3 bases are TGCAGCGTTGTAGCGGGGGGCTCTCTGGAGCAGTTCTTC. Protein: CSVVAGGSLEQFF.

This clonotype was counted many times. The chain has TRBV7-9 and TRBJ2-7; no reliable D call. The V and J ends lost 5 bases and 4 bases respectively, with 6 bases between them. Germline V gene sequence: CDR1 SEHNR, CDR2 FQNEAQ (reference sequence). CDR3 size: 11 residues. CDR3 region: CASSLRYEQYF. The CDR3 region has the DNA TGTGCCAGCAGCCTAAGGTACGAGCAGTACTTC.

This clonotype has a handful of counts. CDR3 bases: TGTGCCAGCAGCGGTGGAGCGAACACTGAAGCTTTCTTT. It is translated as CASSGGANTEAFF. The V gene is TRBV7-2, the J gene TRBJ1-1; D is ambiguous. The CDR3 totals 13 residues. V lost 5 bases and J lost 1, with 8 bases in between. Germline CDR1 reads SGHTA; CDR2 reads FQGNSA. Filled out from reference TRBV7-2 and TRBJ1-1, the complete variable domain reads GAGVSQSPSNKVTEKGKDVELRCDPISGHTALYWYRQSLGQGLEFLIYFQGNSAPDKSGLPSDRFSAERTGGSVSTLTIQRTQQEDSAVYLCASSGGANTEAFFGQGTRLTVV.

The CDR3 protein is CSARDYGRGYTDTQYF. The CDR3, as DNA: TGCAGTGCTAGAGATTACGGGCGGGGCTACACAGATACGCAGTATTTT. The chain combines TRBV20-1 with TRBJ2-3, with D tentatively TRBD2 (6 bases). Trimming removed 0 bases from V and 2 bases from J, with 15 bases in between. Germline lookup yields CDR1 DFQATT and CDR2 SNEGSKA (reference sequence). The CDR3 runs 16 residues.

This clonotype was seen more than once but under ten times. This chain connects TRBV12-3 or TRBV12-4 to TRBJ2-1; the match to TRBD2 covers 13 bases. The CDR3 totals 14 residues. V shed 8 bases and J 8 bases; nucleotides not matched to a gene: 6. The CDR3 coding sequence is TGTGCCAGCGCACTAGCGGGGGGGCCCGATGAGCAGTTCTTC. Its translation: CASALAGGPDEQFF.

In DNA, the CDR3 is TGCGCCAGCAGCCATGACAGCGACACCGGGGAGCTGTTTTTT. Protein sequence: CASSHDSDTGELFF. The chain uses TRBV5-1 and TRBJ2-2, with D maybe TRBD1 (5 bases). Per germline, CDR1 SGHRS and CDR2 YFSETQ. The CDR3 contains 14 residues. Trimming stripped 4 bases from V and 3 bases from J, with 10 bases between.

The sample holds a few counts of this clonotype. The rearrangement links TRBV5-1 to TRBJ2-3; D possibly uses TRBD1 or TRBD2 (5 bases each). V was clipped by 3 bases and J by 6 bases, with 17 bases between them. Germline CDR1 and CDR2: SGHRS and YFSETQ. CDR3 length: 15 residues. CDR3 DNA: TGCGCCAGCAGCTCCCGGGACGGAGAAGGGGATACGCAGTATTTT. Its protein is CASSSRDGEGDTQYF. Variable domain in full (rest from reference TRBV5-1 and TRBJ2-3): KAGVTQTPRYLIKTRGQQVTLSCSPISGHRSVSWYQQTPGQGLQFLFEYFSETQRNKGNFPGRFSGRQFSNSRSEMNVSTLELGDSALYLCASSSRDGEGDTQYFGPGTRLTVL.